The 17 T cell receptor beta chains below all came from one sample that was sequenced in a study of blood T cell repertoires in COVID-19. Clones were read by immunoSEQ multiplex PCR, and TCRdb kept only the in-frame ones, dropping some. The table records around 270,000 clones, more than 85% of them present only once. The specimen was peripheral blood. Receptors originate from a man aged 35 to 55 with acute or convalescent COVID-19.

This chain connects TRBV7-8 to TRBJ2-7, with D hard to call. V was cut by 1 base and J by 2 bases, with 9 bases left in between. CDR1 and CDR2 from the germline V gene are SGHVS and FQNEAQ. The length of the CDR3 is 14 residues. CDR3 in amino acids: CASSLVSGTYEQYF. The CDR3, as DNA: TGTGCCAGCAGCTTAGTGTCGGGTACCTACGAGCAGTACTTC. Full variable domain (remainder filled in from reference TRBV7-8 and TRBJ2-7): GAGVSQSPRYKVAKRGQDVALRCDPISGHVSLFWYQQALGQGPEFLTYFQNEAQLDKSGLPSDRFFAERPEGSVSTLKIQRTQQEDSAVYLCASSLVSGTYEQYFGPGTRLTVT.

V gene TRBV24-1 combines with J gene TRBJ1-5; no reliable D call. This CDR3 comprises 17 residues. Trimming removed 2 bases from V and 3 bases from J, with 16 bases in between. Germline V lookup: CDR1 KGHDR, CDR2 SFDVKD. CDR3 DNA: TGTGCCACCAGTGATTCTAGGGCGGCGGGGTACAATCAGCCCCAGCATTTT. Its protein is CATSDSRAAGYNQPQHF.

The chain links TRBV6-6 to TRBJ1-5; a weak D match, TRBD1 (5 bases). This CDR3 spans 16 amino acids. The V gene lost 0 bases and the J gene lost 7 bases, with 16 bases spanning the gap. Germline V lookup: CDR1 MNHNY, CDR2 SVGAGI (reference sequence). CDR3 DNA: TGTGCCAGCAGTTACTCGGCCGGCCGGGAGGGGCAGCCCCAGCATTTT. Amino acids: CASSYSAGREGQPQHF.

This chain uses TRBV6-2 or TRBV6-3 with TRBJ2-4, with no clear D. Germline CDR1 MNHEY, CDR2 SVGEGT. Deletions cut 4 bases from V and 8 bases from J, with 21 bases between. This CDR3 contains 16 residues. In DNA form, the CDR3 reads TGTGCCAGCAGTTCGTTAGTCAGGCTGATGAGAGACATTCAGTACTTC. Translating it yields CASSSLVRLMRDIQYF.

The V call is TRBV19, the J call TRBJ2-7; the match to TRBD1 covers 8 bases. The CDR3 loop spans 15 amino acids. Germline V gene data show CDR1 as LNHDA and CDR2 as SQIVND (reference sequence). V was clipped by 8 bases and J by 2 bases; unmatched bases: 11. DNA of the CDR3: TGTGCCAGTCACGAAACAGGGGGACAAGCCTACGAGCAGTACTTC. It translates to CASHETGGQAYEQYF.

The chain joins TRBV5-8 to TRBJ1-2; 9 bases fit TRBD1. The CDR3 totals 14 residues. Germline CDR1 reads SGHTS; CDR2 reads YDEGEE. The ends lost 9 bases at V and 2 bases at J; junction bases unmatched: 8. The CDR3 nucleotides are TGTGCCACGCGACCGGGACAGGGCAACTATGGCTACACCTTC. Its translation: CATRPGQGNYGYTF. Using reference TRBV5-8 and TRBJ1-2 for the parts outside the CDR3, the full variable domain is EAGVTQSPTHLIKTRGQQATLRCSPISGHTSVYWYQQALGLGLQFLLWYDEGEERNRGNFPPRFSGRQFPNYSSELNVNALELEDSALYLCATRPGQGNYGYTFGSGTRLTVV.

V usage is TRBV5-5 and J usage is TRBJ1-5, with 8 bases matching TRBD1. The CDR3 is 15 amino acids. The trim removed 1 base at V and 5 bases at J, leaving 5 bases unmatched. Germline values: CDR1 SGHKS, CDR2 YYEKEE (reference sequence). CDR3 DNA sequence: TGTGCCAGCAGCTTGTCGACAGGGGATTATCAGCCCCAGCATTTT. Translated: CASSLSTGDYQPQHF.

The rearrangement links TRBV5-4 to TRBJ2-1, with a weak D call TRBD1 (6 bases). The CDR3 spans 15 residues. Germline CDR1 SGHNT, CDR2 YYREEE (reference sequence). Trimming took off 4 bases at V and 8 bases at J, with 19 bases between the two ends. The CDR3 DNA reads as TGTGCCAGCAGCCGGCTAGGACAGAGGGTAGATGAGCAGTTCTTC. Its protein product is CASSRLGQRVDEQFF.

V and J are TRBV14 and TRBJ1-1; 7 nucleotides agree with TRBD1. CDR1 SGHDN and CDR2 FVKESK come from the germline V gene. Germline trimming cut 4 bases from V and 1 base from J; bases unmatched to any gene: 9. This CDR3 contains 16 residues. This CDR3 reads CASSRIKGTANTEAFF. The CDR3 nucleotides read TGTGCCAGCAGCCGTATCAAAGGGACAGCGAACACTGAAGCTTTCTTT. The entire variable domain, with the rest obtained from reference TRBV14 and TRBJ1-1, is as follows: EAGVTQFPSHSVIEKGQTVTLRCDPISGHDNLYWYRRVMGKEIKFLLHFVKESKQDESGMPNNRFLAERTGGTYSTLKVQPAELEDSGVYFCASSRIKGTANTEAFFGQGTRLTVV.

The chain employs TRBV7-6 and TRBJ1-5; no clear D gene. Per the germline V gene, CDR1 is SGHVS and CDR2 is FNYEAQ. The V end was cut by 2 bases, the J end by 6 bases, with 14 bases between. The CDR3 length is 15 residues. The CDR3 DNA is TGTGCCAGCAGCTTATTGGCCGGGAAAGGTCAGCCCCAGCATTTT. This translates into CASSLLAGKGQPQHF.

This chain links TRBV20-1 with TRBJ1-2; tentatively, D is TRBD1 (5 bases). Germline CDR1 and CDR2: DFQATT and SNEGSKA (reference sequence). V was pared by 2 bases and J by 8 bases, with 9 bases between. The CDR3 runs to 11 residues. The CDR3 nucleotides are TGCAGTGCTAGAAACAGGTGGGGCTACACCTTC. It encodes CSARNRWGYTF.

As DNA, the CDR3 is TGTGCCAGCAGCCTCCGGAGCGGGGGCTATGAGCAGTTCTTC. Amino acids: CASSLRSGGYEQFF. V usage is TRBV27 and J usage is TRBJ2-1; 8 positions match TRBD2. Germline loops: CDR1 MNHEY, CDR2 SMNVEV (reference sequence). Losses at the gene ends were 6 bases for V and 8 bases for J; bases not matched to a gene: 9. This CDR3 has 14 residues.

The chain combines TRBV19 with TRBJ1-2, with D unclear. Germline loops: CDR1 LNHDA, CDR2 SQIVND (reference sequence). The ends were cut back, 5 bases at V and 6 bases at J, with 13 bases in the middle. The CDR3 contains 13 residues. The CDR3 DNA sequence: TGTGCCAGTAGTCCGGGGATTTCCCATGGCTACACCTTC. Amino acids: CASSPGISHGYTF.

This clone was recorded a few times. The V gene is TRBV10-3, the J gene TRBJ1-1; D not certain. Trimming left V 7 bases short and J 5 bases short, with 11 bases between. CDR1 and CDR2 from the germline V gene are ENHRY and SYGVKD. CDR3 length: 12 residues. As DNA, the CDR3 is TGTGCCATCAAGGCAGGAGGGACTGAAGCTTTCTTT. It is translated as CAIKAGGTEAFF.

Remarks on this clone: Within the sample, other DNA sequences also encode this same CDR3. CDR3 sequence (DNA): TGTGCCAGTAGTATAGGAGGGGGAACTGAAGCTTTCTTT. Encoded protein: CASSIGGGTEAFF. The rearrangement joins TRBV19 to TRBJ1-1, with a tentative D call TRBD1 (6 bases). Germline V gene data show CDR1 as LNHDA and CDR2 as SQIVND (reference sequence). The CDR3 has 13 residues. Trimming cost V 1 base and J 5 bases, with 8 bases left between them.

The rearrangement links TRBV10-3 to TRBJ2-2; D unresolved. CDR1 is ENHRY, CDR2 SYGVKD, per germline. The CDR3 length is 16 residues. V lost 2 bases and J 3 bases, leaving 13 bases between the germline ends. The CDR3 coding sequence is TGTGCCATCAGTGAGGGGCAAATTGAAGACACCGGGGAGCTGTTTTTT. Its protein product is CAISEGQIEDTGELFF.

The chain couples TRBV11-2 to TRBJ2-3, with 9 bases lining up with TRBD2. This CDR3 contains 16 residues. V lost 5 bases, J lost 2 bases, and 8 bases stayed unmatched. CDR1 SGHAT and CDR2 FQNNGV come from the germline V gene. CDR3 nucleotides: TGTGCCAGCAGCCCCGGCGGGGGGGCGTACACAGATACGCAGTATTTT. This sequence encodes CASSPGGGAYTDTQYF. Filled out from reference TRBV11-2 and TRBJ2-3, the complete variable domain reads EAGVAQSPRYKIIEKRQSVAFWCNPISGHATLYWYQQILGQGPKLLIQFQNNGVVDDSQLPKDRFSAERLKGVDSTLKIQPAKLEDSAVYLCASSPGGGAYTDTQYFGPGTRLTVL.